This T cell receptor beta chain was captured in a study of T cells expressing NK-cell markers. As the method of synthesis, 5'RACE template switching with UMIs yielded TCR beta cDNA. For each CDR3 protein, TCRdb gives one entry from its re-call of the 5' RACE reads, without DNA. The sample holds fewer than 200,000 distinct CDR3 sequences. Germline V gene data show CDR1 as SGHAT and CDR2 as FQDESV (reference sequence). This CDR3 is built from 15 residues. Sequencing was done on a sample of blood T cells: a sorted CD56 or NKG2C T cell subset, CD4+ or CD8+ T cells, or bulk PBMC T cells (not recorded which). The receptor's source is a woman between 18 and 69 years old in good health. This chain uses TRBV11-1 with TRBJ2-7. Here the CDR3 reads CASSSSRALNYEQYF. Full variable domain (remainder filled in from reference TRBV11-1 and TRBJ2-7): EAEVAQSPRYKITEKSQAVAFWCDPISGHATLYWYRQILGQGPELLVQFQDESVVDDSQLPKDRFSAERLKGVDSTLKIQPAELGDSAMYLCASSSSRALNYEQYFGPGTRLTVT.